The next 22 T cell receptor beta chains were all read from a single sample in a study of T cells in localized non-small cell lung cancer (TCRdb year 2020). To prepare the library, the immunoSEQ multiplex PCR assay was applied. TCRdb took over this immuneACCESS table, retaining in-frame rearrangements with V and J assigned. Such tables are incomplete; in checked studies, under half of the missing clones stem from an unresolved V gene, and the remainder is unexplained. Recorded for this sample are 21,000 or so clones; more than 75% of them occurred a single time. Roughly 15% of the sample is taken by the ten largest. The starting material was PBMCs, obtained before any cancer treatment. All receptors derive from a woman aged 35-75 years with stage II squamous cell lung carcinoma.

V and J are TRBV27 and TRBJ2-6; D is possibly TRBD1 (6 bases). Germline CDR1 and CDR2: MNHEY and SMNVEV (reference sequence). The CDR3 sequence is 19 residues long. Trimming left V 2 bases short and J 0 bases short, with 17 bases between. This CDR3 reads CASSLTGQLQGSGANVLTF. The CDR3 region has the DNA TGTGCCAGCAGTTTAACTGGACAATTACAGGGCTCTGGGGCCAACGTCCTGACTTTC. Complete variable domain (other parts from reference TRBV27 and TRBJ2-6): EAQVTQNPRYLITVTGKKLTVTCSQNMNHEYMSWYRQDPGLGLRQIYYSMNVEVTDKGDVPEGYKVSRKEKRNFPLILESPSPNQTSLYFCASSLTGQLQGSGANVLTFGAGSRLTVL.

The V gene is TRBV5-6, the J gene TRBJ2-7; D not certain. The V end was cut by 0 bases, the J end by 4 bases, with 8 bases between. The germline V gene encodes CDR1 SGHDT and CDR2 YYEEEE. The CDR3 has 13 amino acids. The CDR3 spells CASSLGKGYEQYF. DNA for the CDR3: TGTGCCAGCAGCTTGGGGAAGGGATACGAGCAGTACTTC.

The rearrangement links TRBV6-1 to TRBJ2-5, with TRBD2 as a possible D gene (7 bases). This CDR3 has 15 residues. Trimming stripped 3 bases from V and 4 bases from J, with 15 bases between. The V gene's germline CDR1 is MNHNS and CDR2 SASEGT. In nucleotides, the CDR3 is TGTGCCAGCAGTGAGGGGGCTAGCGGAGGAGAGACCCAGTACTTC. Its protein is CASSEGASGGETQYF.

The chain recombines TRBV28 with TRBJ2-7, with D possibly TRBD2 on 6 matching bases. V was cut by 6 bases and J by 0 bases, with 18 bases left in between. The length of the CDR3 is 16 residues. The germline V gene has CDR1 MDHEN and CDR2 SYDVKM. CDR3 residues: CASSPNKWGDSYEQYF. The CDR3 nucleotides read TGTGCCAGCAGCCCCAATAAATGGGGGGACTCCTACGAGCAGTACTTC.

The rearrangement links TRBV19 to TRBJ1-3; D is possibly TRBD1 (5 bases). The V end lost 2 bases, the J end lost 0 bases, and 14 bases lay between the germline ends. The CDR3 has 17 amino acids. CDR1 and CDR2 (germline): LNHDA, SQIVND (reference sequence). The CDR3 protein is CASSISRDRLSGNTIYF. CDR3 sequence (DNA): TGTGCCAGTAGTATAAGCCGCGACAGACTCTCTGGAAACACCATATATTTT.

The rearrangement links TRBV7-8 to TRBJ1-1; 7 bases line up with TRBD1. The germline CDR1 and CDR2 sequences are SGHVS and FQNEAQ. J was trimmed by 5 bases and V by 5 bases; bases with no gene match: 14. CDR3 length: 16 residues. CDR3 in DNA: TGTGCCAGCAGCCCAATCCCCCGACAGGGAGGGACTGAAGCTTTCTTT. Amino acid sequence: CASSPIPRQGGTEAFF.

The chain combines TRBV4-1 with TRBJ2-1; the match to TRBD2 covers 7 bases. This CDR3 is 14 amino acids long. The germline gives CDR1 MGHRA, CDR2 YSYEKL. The V gene end was trimmed by 3 bases and the J gene end by 7 bases; junction bases not matched to a gene: 6. The CDR3 is CASSQGGIGNEQFF. In DNA, the CDR3 is TGCGCCAGCAGCCAGGGGGGGATAGGGAATGAGCAGTTCTTC.

The chain links TRBV7-6 to TRBJ1-3; D possibly corresponds to TRBD1 (6 bases). The germline CDR1 and CDR2 sequences are SGHVS and FNYEAQ. The V end lost 1 base, the J end lost 0 bases, and 13 bases lay between the germline ends. The CDR3 runs to 17 residues. The CDR3 here is CASSLDRGHYSGNTIYF. The CDR3, as DNA: TGTGCCAGCAGCTTAGATAGGGGACACTACTCTGGAAACACCATATATTTT.

The rearrangement uses TRBV19 and TRBJ2-4; 9 bases are shared with TRBD1. The CDR3 extends over 14 amino acids. Germline assignment: CDR1 LNHDA and CDR2 SQIVND (reference sequence). Trimming cost V 3 bases and J 4 bases; bases outside gene matches: 1. CDR3 loop: CASSMGTGKNIQYF. DNA of the CDR3: TGTGCCAGTAGTATGGGGACAGGGAAAAACATTCAGTACTTC.

The chain couples TRBV9 to TRBJ1-4; a possible D gene is TRBD1 (5 bases). The CDR3 spans 15 residues. CDR1 SGDLS and CDR2 YYNGEE come from the germline V gene. V lost 0 bases, J lost 4 bases, and 10 bases lay in between. The CDR3: CASSVGGLINEKLFF. In DNA form, the CDR3 reads TGTGCCAGCAGCGTAGGGGGACTGATTAATGAAAAACTGTTTTTT. The full variable domain, with the rest looked up from reference TRBV9 and TRBJ1-4, is DSGVTQTPKHLITATGQRVTLRCSPRSGDLSVYWYQQSLDQGLQFLIQYYNGEERAKGNILERFSAQQFPDLHSELNLSSLELGDSALYFCASSVGGLINEKLFFGSGTQLSVL.

V and J are TRBV18 and TRBJ1-5; D is unclear. Trimming pared 3 bases from V and 4 bases from J, leaving 7 bases between. The CDR3 has 13 residues. From germline, CDR1 is KGHSH and CDR2 LQKENI. The CDR3, as DNA: TGTGCCAGCTCACCTGACCAGAATCAGCCCCAGCATTTT. This encodes CASSPDQNQPQHF.

This chain joins TRBV11-3 and TRBJ2-1; no clear D. The CDR3 has 14 amino acids. CDR1 and CDR2 from the germline V gene are SGHNT and YENEEA. The V end lost 1 base, the J end lost 0 bases, and 4 bases lay between the germline ends. This CDR3 is CASSLGGSYNEQFF. CDR3 nucleotides: TGTGCCAGCAGCTTAGGGGGCTCCTACAATGAGCAGTTCTTC.

V is TRBV28 and J is TRBJ2-3, with 12 bases identical to TRBD2. This CDR3 has 16 residues. With 5 bases clipped from V and 9 bases from J, the junction kept 12 bases outside the gene matches. The germline CDR1 and CDR2 sequences are MDHEN and SYDVKM. The CDR3 protein is CASSLGLAGQGRTQYF. The CDR3 DNA follows: TGTGCCAGCAGTCTCGGACTAGCGGGACAGGGGAGGACGCAGTATTTT.

This chain links TRBV5-1 with TRBJ2-7; 10 nucleotides align to TRBD1. The CDR3 consists of 14 residues. V lost 0 bases and J lost 5; bases outside the gene matches: 2. CDR1 and CDR2 from the germline V gene are SGHRS and YFSETQ. CDR3 protein: CASSLGQGADEQYF. The CDR3 nucleotides read TGCGCCAGCAGCTTGGGACAGGGGGCCGACGAGCAGTACTTC.

V usage is TRBV7-2 and J usage is TRBJ1-1, with TRBD1 identical over 10 bases. CDR1 is SGHTA and CDR2 is FQGNSA in the germline V gene. The V segment lost 5 bases and the J segment 4 bases; nucleotides outside the gene matches: 4. The CDR3 is made up of 14 amino acids. The CDR3 DNA sequence: TGTGCCAGCAGCCCCCGACAGGGGGCCACTGAAGCTTTCTTT. It codes for CASSPRQGATEAFF.

The chain recombines TRBV29-1 with TRBJ2-1; 12 bases map to TRBD2. Trimming at V came to 7 bases and at J to 12 bases, leaving 13 bases not matched to a gene. Germline loops: CDR1 SQVTM, CDR2 ANQGSEA. CDR3 length equals 14 residues. CDR3 DNA: TGCAGCGCCGCCCCTAGACTAGCGGGAGAAAGGCAGTTCTTC. Protein: CSAAPRLAGERQFF.

The chain carries TRBV6-5 and TRBJ2-7; D gene ambiguous. Per the germline V gene, CDR1 is MNHEY and CDR2 is SVGAGI. The CDR3 is 15 amino acids. Trimming shortened V by 0 bases and J by 1 base, and 10 bases separated the two germline ends. The CDR3 coding sequence is TGTGCCAGCAGTTACTCGCGACCCACTTCCTACGAGCAGTACTTC. It yields the protein CASSYSRPTSYEQYF.

This clone has a single count. V and J are TRBV2 and TRBJ2-1, with D perhaps TRBD1 or TRBD2 (5 bases each). Germline V gives CDR1 SNHLY, CDR2 FYNNEI. Between the trimmed V and J ends, which lost 2 bases and 1 base, there was a span of 21 bases. CDR3 length equals 19 residues. DNA for the CDR3: TGTGCCAGCAGTGAACGAGTAAGGGGATCGGGAACGTCCTACAATGAGCAGTTCTTC. This sequence encodes CASSERVRGSGTSYNEQFF.

The chain carries TRBV11-3 and TRBJ1-1; D is ambiguous. The CDR3 consists of 14 residues. CDR1 SGHNT and CDR2 YENEEA come from the germline V gene. V lost 1 base, J lost 4 bases, and 10 bases lay in between. The CDR3 coding sequence is TGTGCCAGCAGCTTAGGGGCGGCCCCCACTGAAGCTTTCTTT. Translation: CASSLGAAPTEAFF.

This clone was recorded a few times. V and J are TRBV2 and TRBJ2-7, with D uncertain. The V end was cut by 6 bases, the J end by 6 bases, with 18 bases between. Germline assignment: CDR1 SNHLY and CDR2 FYNNEI. This CDR3 region has 14 residues. CDR3 bases: TGTGCCAGCAGGGGCTACTCCTATTCTGGCGAGCAGTACTTC. As protein: CASRGYSYSGEQYF.

The chain has TRBV7-9 and TRBJ2-1, with unresolved D. The germline V and J ends were trimmed by 1 base and 5 bases, with 6 bases remaining between them. The germline V gene encodes CDR1 SEHNR and CDR2 FQNEAQ (reference sequence). The CDR3 length is 13 residues. This CDR3 reads CASSLGANNEQFF. The DNA of the CDR3 is TGTGCCAGCAGCTTAGGCGCGAACAATGAGCAGTTCTTC.

The chain uses TRBV19 and TRBJ2-1; perhaps TRBD1 as D (5 bases). Between the trimmed V and J ends, which lost 2 bases and 3 bases, there was a span of 8 bases. The CDR3 is 14 residues long. From germline, CDR1 is LNHDA and CDR2 SQIVND (reference sequence). The CDR3 protein is CASSIQGFYNEQFF. The CDR3 DNA is TGTGCCAGTAGTATACAGGGCTTCTACAATGAGCAGTTCTTC.